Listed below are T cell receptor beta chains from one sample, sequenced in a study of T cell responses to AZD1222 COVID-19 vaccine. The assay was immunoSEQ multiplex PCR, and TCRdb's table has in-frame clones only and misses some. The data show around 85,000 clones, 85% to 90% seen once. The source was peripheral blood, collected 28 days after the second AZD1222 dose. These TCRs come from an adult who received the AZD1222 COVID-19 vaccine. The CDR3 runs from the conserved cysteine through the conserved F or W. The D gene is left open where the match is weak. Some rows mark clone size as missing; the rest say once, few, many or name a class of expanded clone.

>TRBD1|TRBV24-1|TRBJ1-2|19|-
CATSDSTDRDAGRTYGYTF
TGTGCCACCAGTGATTCGACGGACAGGGACGCCGGTCGTACCTATGGCTACACCTTC
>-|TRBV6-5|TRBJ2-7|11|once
CASTYGYEQYF
TGTGCCAGCACCTACGGCTACGAGCAGTACTTC
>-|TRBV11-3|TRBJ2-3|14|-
CASSHGSGFDTQYF
TGTGCCAGCAGCCACGGGTCGGGGTTCGATACGCAGTATTTT
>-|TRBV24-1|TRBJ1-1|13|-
CATSGHLGTEAFF
TGTGCCACCAGTGGGCACCTCGGCACTGAAGCTTTCTTT
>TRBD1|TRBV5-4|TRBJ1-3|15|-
CASSSQGARGNTIYF
TGTGCCAGCAGCTCCCAGGGGGCAAGAGGAAACACCATATATTTT
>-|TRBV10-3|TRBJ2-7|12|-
CAISESGPEQYF
TGTGCCATCAGTGAGTCGGGGCCCGAGCAGTACTTC
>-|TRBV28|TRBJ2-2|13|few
CASTPGATGELFF
TGTGCCAGCACTCCGGGGGCCACCGGGGAGCTGTTTTTT
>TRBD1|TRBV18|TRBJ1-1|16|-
CASSPSTGQGSTEAFF
TGTGCCAGCTCACCGTCGACGGGACAGGGAAGCACTGAAGCTTTCTTT
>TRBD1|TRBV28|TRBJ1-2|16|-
CASSQPTGPLNYGYTF
TGTGCCAGCAGCCAGCCGACAGGGCCCCTTAACTATGGCTACACCTTC
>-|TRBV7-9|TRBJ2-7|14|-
CASSPVQGSYEQYF
TGTGCCAGCAGCCCGGTACAGGGTTCCTACGAGCAGTACTTC
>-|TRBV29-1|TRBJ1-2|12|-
CSVVTARYGYTF
TGCAGCGTTGTGACCGCCCGATATGGCTACACCTTC
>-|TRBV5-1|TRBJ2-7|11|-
CASSLGREQYF
TGCGCCAGCAGCTTGGGTCGGGAGCAGTACTTC
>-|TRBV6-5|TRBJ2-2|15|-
CASRLAWQNTGELFF
TGTGCCAGCAGACTCGCATGGCAGAACACCGGGGAGCTGTTTTTT
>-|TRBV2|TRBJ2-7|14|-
CARSQDRNSYEQYF
TGTGCCAGAAGCCAGGACAGAAACTCCTACGAGCAGTACTTC
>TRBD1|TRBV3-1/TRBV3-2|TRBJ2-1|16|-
CASSHDRGRILNEQFF
TGTGCCAGCAGCCATGACAGGGGGAGGATTTTAAATGAGCAGTTCTTC
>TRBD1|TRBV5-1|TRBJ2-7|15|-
CASSPGQLGSYEQYF
TGCGCCAGCAGCCCGGGACAGCTGGGCTCCTACGAGCAGTACTTC
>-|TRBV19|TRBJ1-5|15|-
CASSIRASWDQPQHF
TGTGCCAGTAGTATCCGGGCATCCTGGGATCAGCCCCAGCATTTT
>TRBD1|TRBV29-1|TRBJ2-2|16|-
CSVELQGPGDTGELFF
TGCAGCGTTGAGCTACAGGGGCCAGGGGACACCGGGGAGCTGTTTTTT
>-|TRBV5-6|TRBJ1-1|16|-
CASSSLLMTSNTEAFF
TGTGCCAGCAGCTCTCTCCTCATGACCTCGAACACTGAAGCTTTCTTT
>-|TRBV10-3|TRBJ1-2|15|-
CAIGPGMKADYGYTF
TGTGCCATCGGCCCAGGGATGAAGGCCGACTATGGCTACACCTTC
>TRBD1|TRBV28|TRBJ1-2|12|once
CATPDRVGGYTF
TGTGCCACCCCGGACAGGGTTGGGGGCTACACCTTC
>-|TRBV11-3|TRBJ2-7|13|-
CASSSGGSYEQYF
TGTGCCAGCAGCTCCGGGGGATCCTACGAGCAGTACTTC
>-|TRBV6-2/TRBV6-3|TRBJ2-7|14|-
CASSGGGSSYEQYF
TGTGCCAGCAGCGGGGGCGGCAGCTCCTACGAGCAGTACTTC
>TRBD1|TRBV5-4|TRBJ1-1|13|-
CASTRTGADEAFF
TGTGCCAGCACCCGGACAGGGGCGGATGAAGCTTTCTTT
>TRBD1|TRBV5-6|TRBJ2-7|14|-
CASRKPGQAYEQYF
TGTGCCAGCAGAAAACCGGGACAGGCCTACGAGCAGTACTTC
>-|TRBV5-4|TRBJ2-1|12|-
CASSLWGNEQFF
TGTGCCAGCAGCTTGTGGGGGAATGAGCAGTTCTTC
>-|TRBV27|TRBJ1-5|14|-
CASSLRGSNQPQHF
TGTGCCAGCAGTTTGAGGGGTAGCAATCAGCCCCAGCATTTT
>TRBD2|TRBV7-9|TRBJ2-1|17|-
CASSPHIAGGIYNEQFF
TGTGCCAGCAGCCCTCACATAGCGGGGGGTATTTACAATGAGCAGTTCTTC
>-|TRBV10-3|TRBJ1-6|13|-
CAISGTANSPLHF
TGTGCCATCAGTGGGACAGCAAATTCACCCCTCCACTTT
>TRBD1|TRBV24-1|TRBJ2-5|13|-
CATRRTGEETQYF
TGTGCCACCCGGCGGACAGGGGAGGAGACCCAGTACTTC
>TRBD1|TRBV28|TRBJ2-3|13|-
CAARDRGINTQYF
TGTGCCGCCCGGGACAGGGGTATCAATACGCAGTATTTT
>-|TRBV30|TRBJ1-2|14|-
CAWSPRGKGYGYTF
TGTGCCTGGAGTCCCAGGGGTAAGGGCTATGGCTACACCTTC
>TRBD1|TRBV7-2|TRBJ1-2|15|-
CASSFQTGALYGYTF
TGTGCCAGCAGCTTTCAAACAGGGGCGCTATATGGCTACACCTTC
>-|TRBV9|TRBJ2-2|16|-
CASSVARPVDTGELFF
TGTGCCAGCAGCGTAGCTAGGCCGGTGGACACCGGGGAGCTGTTTTTT
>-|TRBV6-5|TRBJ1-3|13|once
CASSYGVWDTIYF
TGTGCCAGCAGTTATGGGGTATGGGACACCATATATTTT
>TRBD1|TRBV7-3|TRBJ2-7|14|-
CASSLTRDSHEQYF
TGTGCCAGCAGCTTAACTCGGGACAGCCACGAGCAGTACTTC
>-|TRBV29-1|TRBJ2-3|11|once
CSVEGGGEQYF
TGCAGCGTTGAAGGGGGCGGGGAGCAGTATTTT
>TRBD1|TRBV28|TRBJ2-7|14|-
CASSSTGGWDEQYF
TGTGCCAGCAGTTCGACAGGGGGCTGGGACGAGCAGTACTTC
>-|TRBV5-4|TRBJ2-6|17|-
CASSLMRSNSGANVLTF
TGTGCCAGCAGCTTGATGCGGTCTAACTCTGGGGCCAACGTCCTGACTTTC
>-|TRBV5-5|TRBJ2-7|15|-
CASSLARGNPYEQYF
TGTGCCAGCAGCTTGGCCAGGGGAAATCCCTACGAGCAGTACTTC
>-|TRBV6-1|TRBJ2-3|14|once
CASSETTVRDTQYF
TGTGCCAGCAGTGAAACGACAGTCCGGGATACGCAGTATTTT
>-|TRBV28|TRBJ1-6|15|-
CASSFLSSYNSPLHF
TGTGCCAGCAGTTTTTTGAGCTCCTATAATTCACCCCTCCACTTT
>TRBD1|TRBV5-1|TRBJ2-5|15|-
CASSLAGTVAETQYF
TGCGCCAGCAGCTTGGCCGGGACAGTTGCAGAGACCCAGTACTTC
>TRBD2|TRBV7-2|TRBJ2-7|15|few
CASSLTSGGSYEQYF
TGTGCCAGCAGCTTGACTAGCGGGGGGTCCTACGAGCAGTACTTC
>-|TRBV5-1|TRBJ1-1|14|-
CASSLVGRTTEAFF
TGCGCCAGCAGCTTGGTGGGCCGCACCACTGAAGCTTTCTTT
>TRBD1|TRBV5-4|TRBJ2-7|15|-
CASSLPGQGAYEQYF
TGTGCCAGCAGTCTTCCGGGACAGGGGGCCTACGAGCAGTACTTC
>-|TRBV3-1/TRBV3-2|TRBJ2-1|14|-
CASSQVGGAFEQFF
TGTGCCAGCAGCCAAGTTGGGGGGGCCTTCGAGCAGTTCTTC
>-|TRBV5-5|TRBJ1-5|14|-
CASSLAGGNQPQHF
TGTGCCAGCAGCTTGGCCGGGGGCAATCAGCCCCAGCATTTT